This T cell receptor (beta chain) was captured in a study of blood T cells in healthy people across ages. The germline CDR1 and CDR2 sequences are SQVTM and ANQGSEA. This CDR3 is built from 13 residues. Trimming took off 7 bases at V and 0 bases at J, with 11 bases between the two ends. General study results and limits: TCR beta diversity, measured per million T cells, fell in a roughly linear way with age.

Investigators took 8 to 10 milliliters of peripheral blood from every donor. The authors ran a second PCR of about 6 to 11 cycles using a sample-barcoded 5' primer and a J-beta primer mix. From each sample, at least 2.5 million paired-end reads containing CDR3 were obtained. From the 5' RACE reads, TCRdb called clonotypes with MiXCR, one entry per CDR3 protein. The sample includes more than 1,400,000 distinct CDR3 sequences, 42% seen only once; the top ten take 6.5% to 10%. This clonotype has a count of ten or more. Its antigen is not known. The V call is TRBV29-1, the J call TRBJ2-3, with D possibly matching TRBD1 (5 bases). The origin of this receptor is a woman under 30 in good health. Sequencing was carried out using blood. This CDR3 reads CSGGGRSTDTQYF. CDR3 nucleotide sequence: TGCAGCGGGGGCGGTAGGAGCACAGATACGCAGTATTTT.